The text below deals with one TCR beta chain. An input of about 0.45 to 1 ug of RNA was subjected to reverse transcription using random hexamers. Amplification of TCR beta CDR3 was carried out by immunoSEQ multiplex PCR, which covered 54 Vbeta and 13 Jbeta segments. TCRdb reprocessed the immunoSEQ multiplex PCR reads with MiXCR, giving one entry per CDR3 protein. The table has about 110,000 distinct CDR3 sequences, about 95% seen once. Trimming removed 6 bases from V and 2 bases from J; junction bases left unmatched: 6. In germline, CDR1 is DFQATT, CDR2 SNEGSKA (reference sequence). This CDR3 region has 14 residues. The sample comes from a study of CD8 T cells in Susac syndrome. High-throughput TCR beta sequencing covered peripheral CD8+ and CD4+ T cells. It was healthy donors who served as the controls, matched for age and sex.

Sequencing was carried out using CD4+ T cells from PBMCs. V and J are TRBV20-1 and TRBJ1-5; 8 bases align to TRBD1. The TCR originated in a human donor in good health. Here the CDR3 DNA reads TGCAGTGCCCAGACAGGGGTTGGCAATCAGCCCCAGCATTTT. It encodes CSAQTGVGNQPQHF.